These 3 T cell receptor beta chains were sequenced from one sample in a study of blood T cell repertoires in COVID-19. The repertoire was sequenced with immunoSEQ multiplex PCR; TCRdb's copy has only in-frame clones and lacks some. This sample yields tens of thousands of clones, of which roughly 87% are seen a single time; roughly 5% belongs to the top ten. Sequences were obtained from peripheral blood. The receptor set was obtained from a man aged 60 to 69 with acute or convalescent COVID-19.

The rearrangement joins TRBV6-5 to TRBJ2-2, with TRBD1 matching over 10 bases. The J segment lost 7 bases and the V segment lost 5 bases, leaving 4 bases of the junction unmatched. Germline lookup yields CDR1 MNHEY and CDR2 SVGAGI. The CDR3 is 14 residues long. CDR3 nucleotides: TGTGCCAGCAGTCCGGGACAGGGGCTCGGGGAGCTGTTTTTT. The encoded protein is CASSPGQGLGELFF.

The rearrangement uses TRBV7-9 and TRBJ1-6; TRBD1 aligns across 9 bases. Germline loops: CDR1 SEHNR, CDR2 FQNEAQ (reference sequence). The V and J ends lost 5 bases and 7 bases, in that order; junction bases with no gene match: 6. The CDR3 is 15 amino acids. CDR3 in DNA: TGTGCCAGCAGCCCAAGGGGACAGGGAAATTCACCCCTCCACTTT. It translates to CASSPRGQGNSPLHF.

This clone was seen only once. The chain couples TRBV7-2 to TRBJ2-5; 7 nucleotides line up with TRBD1. CDR1 is SGHTA, CDR2 FQGNSA, per germline. The CDR3 spans 19 residues. The J segment lost 3 bases and the V segment lost 5 bases, leaving 21 bases of the junction unmatched. This CDR3 reads CASSTPGRTDRTFEETQYF. CDR3 nucleotide sequence: TGTGCCAGCAGCACCCCTGGGCGGACGGACAGGACTTTCGAAGAGACCCAGTACTTC.